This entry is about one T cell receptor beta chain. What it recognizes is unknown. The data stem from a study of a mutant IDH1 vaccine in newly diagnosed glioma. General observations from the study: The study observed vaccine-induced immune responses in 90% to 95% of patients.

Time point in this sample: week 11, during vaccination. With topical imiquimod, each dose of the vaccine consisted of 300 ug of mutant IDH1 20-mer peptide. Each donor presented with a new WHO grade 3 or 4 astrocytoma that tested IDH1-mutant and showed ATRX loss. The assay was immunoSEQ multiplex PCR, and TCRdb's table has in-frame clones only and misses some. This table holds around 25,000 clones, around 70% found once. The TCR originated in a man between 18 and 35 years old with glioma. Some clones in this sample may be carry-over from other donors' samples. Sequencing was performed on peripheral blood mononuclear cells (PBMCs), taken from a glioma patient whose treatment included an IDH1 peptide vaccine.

The CDR3 sequence is CASSITDGRNQPQHF. DNA of the CDR3: TGTGCCAGCAGTATCACAGACGGTCGCAATCAGCCCCAGCATTTT. This rearrangement joins TRBV6-1 to TRBJ1-5; no definite D call. V shed 5 bases and J shed 2 bases, with 13 bases lying between them. Germline V gene data show CDR1 as MNHNS and CDR2 as SASEGT. This CDR3 is built from 15 residues.